These 4 T cell receptor beta chains share one sample of origin, sequenced in a study of blood T cells in healthy people across ages (dated by TCRdb to 2015 to 2017). The receptor library was made with 5' RACE. The sequencer was an Illumina HiSeq 2500. A second PCR of roughly 7 to 11 cycles was performed with a sample-barcoded 5' primer and a J-beta primer mix. The public reads were quality trimmed at Q25 with fastp and then assembled into clones with MiXCR by TCRdb, keeping productive beta chains. Here each entry gathers all rows of one CDR3 protein and keeps the most common genes and DNA. Here the sample has over 500,000 distinct CDR3 sequences; 40% to 65% occur a single time. Approximately 13% of the sample lies in the top ten. The specimen sequenced was blood. All receptors come from a woman aged 80 or over in good health.

For this clonotype: With a much larger clone just one base away, this may be a read error. This chain joins TRBV5-1 and TRBJ2-7; unclear D gene. CDR3 length: 14 amino acids. Germline V gives CDR1 SGHRS, CDR2 YFSETQ. This chain's CDR3 is CASSLGLMTYGQYF. The CDR3 DNA follows: TGCGCCAGCAGCTTGGGGTTGATGACCTACGGGCAGTACTTC.

This clonotype was observed a few times. The chain links TRBV6-1 to TRBJ1-5, with D perhaps TRBD1 (5 bases). The CDR3 totals 17 residues. CDR1 and CDR2 from the germline V gene are MNHNS and SASEGT. Between the trimmed V and J ends, which lost 3 bases and 0 bases, there was a span of 15 bases. The CDR3 region has the DNA TGTGCCAGCAGTGAGGGTCTTGGGACGGCTAGCAATCAGCCCCAGCATTTT. As protein: CASSEGLGTASNQPQHF.

This clonotype was seen just once. A much larger clone lies one base from this, so it may be a read error. V gene TRBV29-1 combines with J gene TRBJ1-5; D gene unclear. Trimming took 7 bases from V and 0 from J, leaving 28 bases between them. The CDR3 totals 19 residues. The germline V gene has CDR1 SQVTM and CDR2 ANQGSEA. The CDR3 DNA sequence: TGCAGCGACCCCCGGGCCAGGAATCGAGTATCGGATAGCAATCAGCCCCAGCATTTT. As protein: CSDPRARNRVSDSNQPQHF.

The chain links TRBV5-1 to TRBJ2-7; TRBD1 might be the D (6 bases). Germline lookup yields CDR1 SGHRS and CDR2 YFSETQ. The CDR3 runs to 13 residues. Trimming removed 6 bases from V and 3 bases from J, with 13 bases in between. CDR3: CASTKTGVYEQYF. In DNA, the CDR3 is TGCGCCAGCACGAAGACAGGAGTCTACGAGCAGTACTTC. Full variable domain (rest looked up from reference TRBV5-1 and TRBJ2-7): KAGVTQTPRYLIKTRGQQVTLSCSPISGHRSVSWYQQTPGQGLQFLFEYFSETQRNKGNFPGRFSGRQFSNSRSEMNVSTLELGDSALYLCASTKTGVYEQYFGPGTRLTVT.